What follows describes a single T cell receptor beta chain. The source of the sample is a study of blood T cell repertoires in COVID-19. Across the study: Samples came from the United States, Italy and Spain, spanning acute and convalescent COVID-19. In each case, the material was cDNA or gDNA derived from T cells, B-cell-depleted T cells, or PBMCs.

The Seattle patients, enrolled during active infection, were followed longitudinally. How the authors handled the data: Reference gene primer amplification gave estimated nucleated cell counts. TCRdb's table, derived via immunoSEQ multiplex PCR, lists solely in-frame clones and lacks some. The V and J calls and clone size are taken from that table; D and trimming were inferred from the DNA. The table has roughly 160,000 clones, roughly four fifths seen once. With 7 bases removed from V and 5 bases from J, the gap between germline ends came to 17 bases. Germline V gene sequence: CDR1 SQVTM, CDR2 ANQGSEA. This CDR3 has 13 residues.

J is TRBJ1-1 and V is TRBV29-1, with a tentative D call TRBD1 (5 bases). The sequence was obtained from a woman of 80 years or more with COVID-19, enrolled during active disease. The sample comprised peripheral blood. CDR3 region: CSDSYQGGTEAFF. The CDR3 coding sequence is TGCAGCGACAGCTATCAGGGTGGTACTGAAGCTTTCTTT.